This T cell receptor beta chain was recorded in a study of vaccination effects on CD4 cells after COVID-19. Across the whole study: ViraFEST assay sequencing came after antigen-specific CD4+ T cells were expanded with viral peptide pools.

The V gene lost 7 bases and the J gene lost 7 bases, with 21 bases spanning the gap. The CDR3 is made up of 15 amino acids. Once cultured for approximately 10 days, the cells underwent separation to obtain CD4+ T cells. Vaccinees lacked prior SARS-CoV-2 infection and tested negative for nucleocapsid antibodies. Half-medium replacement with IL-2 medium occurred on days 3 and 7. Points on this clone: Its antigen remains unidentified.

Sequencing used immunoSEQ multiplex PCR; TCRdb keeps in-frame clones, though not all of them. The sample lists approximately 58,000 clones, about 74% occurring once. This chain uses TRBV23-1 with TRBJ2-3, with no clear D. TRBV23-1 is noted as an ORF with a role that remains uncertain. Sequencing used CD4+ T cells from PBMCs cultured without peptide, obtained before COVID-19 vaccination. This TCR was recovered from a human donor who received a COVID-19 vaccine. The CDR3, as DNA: TGCGCCAGCACCCTGCCTCTCGGCTCCTCCAATACGCAGTATTTT. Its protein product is CASTLPLGSSNTQYF.